The 15 T cell receptor beta chains below come from one sample, sequenced in a study of blood T cell repertoires in COVID-19. TCRdb keeps only in-frame clones here, not all; method: immunoSEQ multiplex PCR. The sample holds about 470,000 clones; roughly 87% are singletons and the top ten take about 0.7%. Sequencing used PBMCs or T cells enriched from blood (not recorded which). The source is a woman between 18 and 29 years old who had recovered from COVID-19.

This chain uses TRBV4-1 with TRBJ1-2, with 7 bases fitting TRBD1. V was clipped by 6 bases and J by 5 bases; unmatched bases: 6. The CDR3 is made up of 13 amino acids. Germline V lookup: CDR1 MGHRA, CDR2 YSYEKL. The CDR3 sequence: CASRLPGGYGYTF. As DNA, the CDR3 is TGCGCCAGCAGGCTACCAGGGGGTTATGGCTACACCTTC.

In this sample, this clone turned up once. V is TRBV10-3 and J is TRBJ1-2; weak D call: TRBD1 (6 bases). V was cut by 5 bases and J by 3 bases, with 7 bases left in between. Per the germline V gene, CDR1 is ENHRY and CDR2 is SYGVKD. The CDR3 runs to 12 residues. Here the CDR3 DNA reads TGTGCCATCAGTAACAGGGACTATGGCTACACCTTC. Translating it yields CAISNRDYGYTF.

The chain recombines TRBV28 with TRBJ2-2, with TRBD1 matching 7 bases. The CDR3 length is 14 residues. J was trimmed by 7 bases and V by 7 bases; bases with no gene match: 9. Germline CDR1 and CDR2: MDHEN and SYDVKM. The CDR3 bases are TGTGCCAGCACCGGAACAGGGGTGGACGGGGAGCTGTTTTTT. Encoded protein: CASTGTGVDGELFF.

This clone showed up just a few times. The gene calls are TRBV11-2 and TRBJ2-5; 10 bases fit TRBD2. V shed 1 base and J 2 bases; nucleotides not matched to a gene: 4. The germline V gene encodes CDR1 SGHAT and CDR2 FQNNGV. The CDR3 consists of 16 residues. This chain's CDR3 is CASSLARTSGQETQYF. The CDR3 region has the DNA TGTGCCAGCAGCTTAGCCCGGACTAGCGGTCAAGAGACCCAGTACTTC. Drawing the rest from reference TRBV11-2 and TRBJ2-5, the complete variable domain is EAGVAQSPRYKIIEKRQSVAFWCNPISGHATLYWYQQILGQGPKLLIQFQNNGVVDDSQLPKDRFSAERLKGVDSTLKIQPAKLEDSAVYLCASSLARTSGQETQYFGPGTRLLVL.

The V and J genes are TRBV7-2 and TRBJ2-1; 7 bases are a match to TRBD2. Unmatched junction bases numbered 12, after V lost 5 bases and J lost 5 bases. The CDR3 is made up of 16 amino acids. CDR1 and CDR2 from the germline V gene are SGHTA and FQGNSA. In DNA form, the CDR3 reads TGTGCCAGCAGCCTTGGGTGGACTAGGAAGAACAATGAGCAGTTCTTC. Residues: CASSLGWTRKNNEQFF.

This rearrangement joins TRBV30 to TRBJ2-3; the match to TRBD2 covers 8 bases. V was clipped by 4 bases and J by 5 bases; unmatched bases: 11. Germline V gives CDR1 GTSNPN, CDR2 SVGIG (reference sequence). The CDR3 contains 15 residues. The CDR3 loop is CAWTKRGGQGDTQYF. The CDR3 region has the DNA TGTGCCTGGACCAAACGGGGGGGCCAAGGAGATACGCAGTATTTT.

Note on this clone: The same CDR3 arises from other DNA sequences in this sample as well. The rearrangement links TRBV19 to TRBJ1-1; D is undetermined. The CDR3 totals 13 residues. Trimming shortened V by 3 bases and J by 5 bases, and 10 bases separated the two germline ends. Per the germline V gene, CDR1 is LNHDA and CDR2 is SQIVND (reference sequence). The CDR3 is CASSIERRTEAFF. In DNA form, the CDR3 reads TGTGCCAGTAGTATTGAGAGGAGAACTGAAGCTTTCTTT.

The genes are TRBV19 and TRBJ2-7, with D possibly TRBD2 on 6 matching bases. V lost 6 bases and J 3 bases, leaving 15 bases between the germline ends. CDR1 is LNHDA and CDR2 is SQIVND in the germline V gene (reference sequence). CDR3 length: 14 residues. The CDR3 DNA sequence: TGTGCCAGTAGGCCTTCTGCGGGGAGCTACGAGCAGTACTTC. Protein: CASRPSAGSYEQYF.

The gene calls are TRBV30 and TRBJ2-1; D may correspond to TRBD1 or TRBD2 (6 bases each). Trimming took 5 bases from V and 0 from J, leaving 11 bases between them. This CDR3 is built from 14 residues. CDR1 GTSNPN and CDR2 SVGIG come from the germline V gene (reference sequence). The CDR3 loop is CAWGGPGSYNEQFF. In nucleotides, the CDR3 is TGTGCCTGGGGGGGGCCGGGCTCCTACAATGAGCAGTTCTTC.

This clone occurred many times. V gene TRBV28 combines with J gene TRBJ1-3; D is ambiguous. Per the germline V gene, CDR1 is MDHEN and CDR2 is SYDVKM. V dropped 6 bases and J dropped 4 bases, with 22 bases sitting between them. The CDR3 totals 17 residues. CDR3 loop: CASRRLGGPGWGNTIYF. The CDR3 coding sequence is TGTGCCAGCAGACGATTAGGCGGCCCCGGGTGGGGAAACACCATATATTTT. Supplemented by reference TRBV28 and TRBJ1-3, the full variable domain reads DVKVTQSSRYLVKRTGEKVFLECVQDMDHENMFWYRQDPGLGLRLIYFSYDVKMKEKGDIPEGYSVSREKKERFSLILESASTNQTSMYLCASRRLGGPGWGNTIYFGEGSWLTVV.

The chain joins TRBV5-1 to TRBJ1-3; the D is unclear. The germline V and J ends were trimmed by 0 bases and 0 bases, with 7 bases remaining between them. Per germline, CDR1 SGHRS and CDR2 YFSETQ. This CDR3 region has 15 residues. CDR3 protein: CASSLDSTSGNTIYF. CDR3 DNA sequence: TGCGCCAGCAGCTTGGACTCCACCTCTGGAAACACCATATATTTT.

The chain carries TRBV5-4 and TRBJ2-1; D is possibly TRBD2 (6 bases). This CDR3 has 17 amino acids. V shed 3 bases and J shed 2 bases, with 18 bases lying between them. Germline V gene sequence: CDR1 SGHNT, CDR2 YYREEE (reference sequence). In DNA, the CDR3 is TGTGCCAGCAGCTCTACTTTGACTAGTGGAGCCTACAATGAGCAGTTCTTC. Residues: CASSSTLTSGAYNEQFF.

The chain uses TRBV3-1 (or the pseudogene TRBV3-2) and TRBJ1-1; 11 nucleotides align to TRBD1. Per the germline V gene, CDR1 is LGHDT and CDR2 is YNNKEL (reference sequence). The CDR3 spans 15 residues. Unmatched junction bases numbered 8, after V lost 4 bases and J lost 7 bases. The CDR3 DNA is TGTGCCAGCAGCCCTTTGGACAGGGGGCATATTGAAGCTTTCTTT. This translates into CASSPLDRGHIEAFF.

This clone appeared a few times. The chain recombines TRBV5-1 with TRBJ2-5; 8 bases match TRBD1. Per the germline V gene, CDR1 is SGHRS and CDR2 is YFSETQ. V was pared by 0 bases and J by 3 bases, with 10 bases of the junction left unmatched. CDR3 length: 17 amino acids. The CDR3 here is CASSLVLTGDSKETQYF. CDR3 bases: TGCGCCAGCAGCTTGGTATTGACAGGGGACTCTAAAGAGACCCAGTACTTC.

The chain is built from TRBV5-1 and TRBJ1-2, with a weak D call TRBD1 (6 bases). V lost 6 bases and J lost 0, with 18 bases in between. CDR3 length: 16 residues. Germline V gene data show CDR1 as SGHRS and CDR2 as YFSETQ. The CDR3 is CASKVTTGTSNYGYTF. The CDR3 DNA reads TGCGCCAGCAAAGTTACGACAGGTACTTCTAACTATGGCTACACCTTC. The complete variable domain, with remaining parts taken from reference TRBV5-1 and TRBJ1-2, reads KAGVTQTPRYLIKTRGQQVTLSCSPISGHRSVSWYQQTPGQGLQFLFEYFSETQRNKGNFPGRFSGRQFSNSRSEMNVSTLELGDSALYLCASKVTTGTSNYGYTFGSGTRLTVV.